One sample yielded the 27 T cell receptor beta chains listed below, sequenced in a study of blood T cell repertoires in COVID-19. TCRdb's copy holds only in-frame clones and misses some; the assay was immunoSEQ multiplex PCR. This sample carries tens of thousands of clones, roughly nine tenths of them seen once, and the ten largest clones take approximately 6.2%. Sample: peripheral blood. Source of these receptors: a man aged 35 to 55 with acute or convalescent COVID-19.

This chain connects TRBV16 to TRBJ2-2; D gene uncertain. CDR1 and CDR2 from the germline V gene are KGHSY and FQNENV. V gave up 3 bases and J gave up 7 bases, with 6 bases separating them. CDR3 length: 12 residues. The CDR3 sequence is CASSQWLGELFF. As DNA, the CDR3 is TGTGCCAGCAGCCAGTGGCTCGGGGAGCTGTTTTTT.

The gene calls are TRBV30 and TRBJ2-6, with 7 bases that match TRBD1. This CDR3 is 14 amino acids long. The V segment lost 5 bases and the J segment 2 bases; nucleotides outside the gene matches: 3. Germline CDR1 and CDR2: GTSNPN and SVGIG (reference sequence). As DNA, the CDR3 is TGTGCCTGGGTAGACAGGGCTGGGGCCAACGTCCTGACTTTC. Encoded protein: CAWVDRAGANVLTF.

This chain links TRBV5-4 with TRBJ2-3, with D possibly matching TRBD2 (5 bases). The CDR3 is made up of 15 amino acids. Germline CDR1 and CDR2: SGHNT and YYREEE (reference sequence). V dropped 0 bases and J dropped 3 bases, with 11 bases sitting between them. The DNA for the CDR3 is TGTGCCAGCAGCTTGGACGGGATGGAGACAGATACGCAGTATTTT. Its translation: CASSLDGMETDTQYF.

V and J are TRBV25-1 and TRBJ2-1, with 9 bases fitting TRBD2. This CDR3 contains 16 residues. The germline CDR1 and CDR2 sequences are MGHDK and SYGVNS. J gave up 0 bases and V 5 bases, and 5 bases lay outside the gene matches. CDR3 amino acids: CASSISGGSSYNEQFF. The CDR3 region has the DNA TGTGCCAGCAGTATCAGCGGGGGGAGCTCCTACAATGAGCAGTTCTTC.

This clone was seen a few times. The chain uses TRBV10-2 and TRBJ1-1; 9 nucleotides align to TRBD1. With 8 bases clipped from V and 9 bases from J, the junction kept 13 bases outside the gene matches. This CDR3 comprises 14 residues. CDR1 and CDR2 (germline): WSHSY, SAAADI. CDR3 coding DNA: TGCGCCAGCGGGGGGACAGGGAAGGGTGGTAAAGCTTTCTTT. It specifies CASGGTGKGGKAFF.

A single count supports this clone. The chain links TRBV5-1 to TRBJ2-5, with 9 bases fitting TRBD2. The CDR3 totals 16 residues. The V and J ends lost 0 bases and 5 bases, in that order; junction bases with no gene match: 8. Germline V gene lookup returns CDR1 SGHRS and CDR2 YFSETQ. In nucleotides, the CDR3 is TGCGCCAGCAGCTTGGAGGCTAGCGGGATGGGGGAGACCCAGTACTTC. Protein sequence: CASSLEASGMGETQYF.

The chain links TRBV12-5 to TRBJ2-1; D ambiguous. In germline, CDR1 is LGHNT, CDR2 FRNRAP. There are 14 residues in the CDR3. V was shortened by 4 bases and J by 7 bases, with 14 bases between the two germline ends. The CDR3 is CASGSSTEFNEQFF. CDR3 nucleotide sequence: TGTGCTAGTGGTTCGAGCACGGAGTTTAATGAGCAGTTCTTC.

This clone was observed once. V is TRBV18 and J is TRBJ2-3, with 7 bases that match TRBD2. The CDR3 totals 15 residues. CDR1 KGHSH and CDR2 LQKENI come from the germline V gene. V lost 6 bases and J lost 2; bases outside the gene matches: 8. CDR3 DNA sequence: TGTGCCAGCTCCAGGCCTAGCGGACCCACAGATACGCAGTATTTT. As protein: CASSRPSGPTDTQYF.

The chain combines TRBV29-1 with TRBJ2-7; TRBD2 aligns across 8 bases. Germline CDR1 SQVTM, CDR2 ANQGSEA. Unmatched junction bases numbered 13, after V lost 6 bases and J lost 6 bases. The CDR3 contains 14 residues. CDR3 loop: CSVRTSGSWSEQYF. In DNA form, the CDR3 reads TGCAGCGTCCGTACCAGCGGGAGCTGGAGCGAGCAGTACTTC.

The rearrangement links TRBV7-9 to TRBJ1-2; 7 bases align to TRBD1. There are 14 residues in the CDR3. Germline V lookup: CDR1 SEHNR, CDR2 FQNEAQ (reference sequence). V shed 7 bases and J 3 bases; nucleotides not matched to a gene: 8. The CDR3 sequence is CASIPRQGDYGYTF. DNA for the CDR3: TGTGCCAGCATCCCGAGACAGGGAGACTATGGCTACACCTTC.

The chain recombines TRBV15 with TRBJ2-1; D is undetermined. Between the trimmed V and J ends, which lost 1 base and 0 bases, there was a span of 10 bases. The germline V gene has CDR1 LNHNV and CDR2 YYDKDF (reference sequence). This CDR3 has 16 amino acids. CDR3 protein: CATSRAPLASYNEQFF. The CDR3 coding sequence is TGTGCCACCAGCAGAGCCCCGTTAGCCTCCTACAATGAGCAGTTCTTC.

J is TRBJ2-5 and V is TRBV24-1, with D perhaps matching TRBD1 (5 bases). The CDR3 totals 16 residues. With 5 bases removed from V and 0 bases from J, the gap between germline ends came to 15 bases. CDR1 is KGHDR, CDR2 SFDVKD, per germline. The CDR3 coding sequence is TGTGCCACCAGTGGTCCCGGCCGACAGAACCAAGAGACCCAGTACTTC. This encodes CATSGPGRQNQETQYF.

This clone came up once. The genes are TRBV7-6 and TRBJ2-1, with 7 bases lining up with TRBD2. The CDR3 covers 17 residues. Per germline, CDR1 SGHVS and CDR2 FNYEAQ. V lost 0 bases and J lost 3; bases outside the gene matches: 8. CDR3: CASSLAGGLAVYNEQFF. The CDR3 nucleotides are TGTGCCAGCAGCTTAGCGGGAGGGCTAGCGGTCTACAATGAGCAGTTCTTC.

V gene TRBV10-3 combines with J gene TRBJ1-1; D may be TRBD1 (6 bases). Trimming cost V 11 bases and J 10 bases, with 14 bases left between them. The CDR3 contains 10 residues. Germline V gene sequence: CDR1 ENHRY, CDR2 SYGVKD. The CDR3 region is CAVGATGAFF. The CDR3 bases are TGTGCCGTCGGGGCGACAGGAGCTTTCTTT.

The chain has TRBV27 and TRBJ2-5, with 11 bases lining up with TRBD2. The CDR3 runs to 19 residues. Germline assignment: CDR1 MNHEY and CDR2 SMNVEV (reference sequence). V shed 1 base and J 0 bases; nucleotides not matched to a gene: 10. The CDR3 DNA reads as TGTGCCAGCAGTTTATTTAGCGGGAGGGGTTTGGGGAACCAAGAGACCCAGTACTTC. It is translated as CASSLFSGRGLGNQETQYF.

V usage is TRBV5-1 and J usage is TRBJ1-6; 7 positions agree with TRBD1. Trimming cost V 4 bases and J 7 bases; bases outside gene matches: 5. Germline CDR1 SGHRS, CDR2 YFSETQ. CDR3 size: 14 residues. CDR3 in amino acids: CASSPRTGNSPLHF. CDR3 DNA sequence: TGCGCCAGCAGCCCTCGGACAGGCAATTCACCCCTCCACTTT.

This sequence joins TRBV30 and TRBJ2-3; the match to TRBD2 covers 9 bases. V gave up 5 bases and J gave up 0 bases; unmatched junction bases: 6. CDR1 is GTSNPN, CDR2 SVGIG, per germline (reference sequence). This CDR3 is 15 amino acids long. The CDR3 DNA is TGTGCCTGGGGAAGGCTAGCGGGAAGCACAGATACGCAGTATTTT. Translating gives CAWGRLAGSTDTQYF.

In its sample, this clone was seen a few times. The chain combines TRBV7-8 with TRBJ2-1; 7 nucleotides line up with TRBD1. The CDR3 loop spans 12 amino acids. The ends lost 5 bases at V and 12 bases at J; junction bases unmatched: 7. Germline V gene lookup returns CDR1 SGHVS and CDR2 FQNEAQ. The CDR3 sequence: CASSLRQGRQFF. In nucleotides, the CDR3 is TGTGCCAGCAGCCTGAGACAGGGAAGGCAGTTCTTC.

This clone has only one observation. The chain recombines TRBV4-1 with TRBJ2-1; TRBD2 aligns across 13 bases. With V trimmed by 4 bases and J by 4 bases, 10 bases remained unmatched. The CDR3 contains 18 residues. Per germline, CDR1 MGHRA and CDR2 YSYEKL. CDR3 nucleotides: TGCGCCAGCAGCCCATTGAGGACTAGCGGGAGACAATACAATGAGCAGTTCTTC. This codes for CASSPLRTSGRQYNEQFF.

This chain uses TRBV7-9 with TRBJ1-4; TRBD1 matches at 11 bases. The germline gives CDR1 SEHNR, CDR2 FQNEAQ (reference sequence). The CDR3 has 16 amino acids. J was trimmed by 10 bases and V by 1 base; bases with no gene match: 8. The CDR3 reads CASSLGGTGGVGKLFF. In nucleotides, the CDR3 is TGTGCCAGCAGCTTAGGTGGGACAGGGGGTGTTGGAAAACTGTTTTTT.

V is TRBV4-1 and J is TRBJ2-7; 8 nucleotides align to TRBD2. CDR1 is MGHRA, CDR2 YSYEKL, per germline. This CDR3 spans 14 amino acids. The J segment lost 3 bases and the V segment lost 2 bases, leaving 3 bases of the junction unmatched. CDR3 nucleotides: TGCGCCAGCAGCCAACTGACTAGCGACTACGAGCAGTACTTC. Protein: CASSQLTSDYEQYF.

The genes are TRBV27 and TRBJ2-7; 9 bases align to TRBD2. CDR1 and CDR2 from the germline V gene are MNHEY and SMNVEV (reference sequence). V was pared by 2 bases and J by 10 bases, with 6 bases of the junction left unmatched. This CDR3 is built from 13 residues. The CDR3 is CASSLVAGAGQYF. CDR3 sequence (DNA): TGTGCCAGCAGTTTAGTAGCGGGGGCCGGACAGTACTTC.

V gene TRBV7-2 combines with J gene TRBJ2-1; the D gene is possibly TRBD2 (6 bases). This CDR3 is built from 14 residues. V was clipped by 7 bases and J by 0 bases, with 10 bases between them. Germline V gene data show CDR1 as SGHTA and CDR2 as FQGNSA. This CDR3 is CASKAGGSYNEQFF. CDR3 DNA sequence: TGTGCCAGCAAAGCGGGCGGCTCCTACAATGAGCAGTTCTTC.

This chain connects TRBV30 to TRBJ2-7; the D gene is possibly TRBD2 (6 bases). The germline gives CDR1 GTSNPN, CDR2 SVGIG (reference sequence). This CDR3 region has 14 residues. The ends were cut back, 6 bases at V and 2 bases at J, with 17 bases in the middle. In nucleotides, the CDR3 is TGTGCCTGTCAGGGCCTCGGAGGGGCCTACGAGCAGTACTTC. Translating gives CACQGLGGAYEQYF.

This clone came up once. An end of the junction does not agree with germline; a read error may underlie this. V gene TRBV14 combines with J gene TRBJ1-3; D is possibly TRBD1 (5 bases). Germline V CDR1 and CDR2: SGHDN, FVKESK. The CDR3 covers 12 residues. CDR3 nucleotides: TGTGCCAGCAGCCAAGCCCAGCCCAGGGTTCGATTT. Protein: CASSQAQPRVRF.

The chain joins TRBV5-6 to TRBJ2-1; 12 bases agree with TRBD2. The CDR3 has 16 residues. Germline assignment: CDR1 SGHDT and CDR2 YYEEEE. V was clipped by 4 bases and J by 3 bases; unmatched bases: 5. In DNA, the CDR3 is TGTGCCAGCAGCCGACCGGGACTAGCGGGCTACAATGAGCAGTTCTTC. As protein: CASSRPGLAGYNEQFF.

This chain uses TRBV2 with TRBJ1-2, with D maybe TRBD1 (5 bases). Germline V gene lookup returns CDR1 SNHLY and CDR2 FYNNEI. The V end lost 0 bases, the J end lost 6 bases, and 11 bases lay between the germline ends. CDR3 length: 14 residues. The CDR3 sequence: CASSEALGHDGYTF. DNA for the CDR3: TGTGCCAGCAGTGAAGCGCTCGGACATGATGGCTACACCTTC.